This entry describes one TCR beta chain. The data were produced by immunoSEQ multiplex PCR, yet TCRdb's version contains in-frame clones alone and is incomplete. This table holds 110,000 or so clones, about 91% found once. These data come from a study of cytomegalovirus exposure and HLA in healthy donors. Source material: PBMCs. The origin of this receptor is a young man in good health and CMV-seronegative.

In DNA, the CDR3 is TGCAGCGTTGATGGGTCCGGGTCCGCCTATGGCTACACCTTC. It is translated as CSVDGSGSAYGYTF. V usage is TRBV29-1 and J usage is TRBJ1-2, with D unclear. The germline V gene has CDR1 SQVTM and CDR2 ANQGSEA. The CDR3 loop spans 14 amino acids. V was pared by 3 bases and J by 4 bases, with 15 bases between. Filled out from reference TRBV29-1 and TRBJ1-2, the complete variable domain reads SAVISQKPSRDICQRGTSLTIQCQVDSQVTMMFWYRQQPGQSLTLIATANQGSEATYESGFVIDKFPISRPNLTFSTLTVSNMSPEDSSIYLCSVDGSGSAYGYTFGSGTRLTVV.